A selection of T cell receptor beta chains follows, all from one sample in a study of blood T cell repertoires in COVID-19. Generated by immunoSEQ multiplex PCR, the TCRdb table keeps only in-frame clones and is missing some. The sample lists over 150,000 clones, 70% to 90% occurring once. The sample consisted of peripheral blood. These receptors came from a man between 70 and 80 years old with active or convalescent COVID-19. Each CDR3 is given with its conserved first and last residue. The D gene is left open where the match is weak. Size is omitted from some rows. Given values are once, few, many or a class for expanded clones.

v_gene	j_gene	abundance	d_gene	CDR3aa	CDR3nt
TRBV9	TRBJ2-1	NA	NA	CASSVGTSSPLNEQFF	TGTGCCAGCAGCGTAGGAACTAGCAGCCCACTTAATGAGCAGTTCTTC
TRBV19	TRBJ2-7	NA	TRBD1	CASSTRGQGPGYEQYF	TGTGCCAGTAGTACCCGCGGACAGGGGCCAGGGTACGAGCAGTACTTC
TRBV5-1	TRBJ1-4	NA	NA	CASSTRGTNEKLFF	TGCGCCAGCAGCACCCGGGGGACTAATGAAAAACTGTTTTTT
TRBV19	TRBJ2-3	NA	TRBD1	CASSIGDRERDTQYF	TGTGCCAGTAGTATAGGGGACAGGGAAAGGGATACGCAGTATTTT
TRBV5-1	TRBJ2-1	NA	NA	CASSPGYEQFF	TGCGCCAGCAGCCCAGGGTATGAGCAGTTCTTC
TRBV18	TRBJ2-3	NA	TRBD2	CASSLSGGALADTQYF	TGTGCCAGCTCACTTAGCGGGGGGGCCTTGGCGGATACGCAGTATTTT
TRBV30	TRBJ1-4	NA	TRBD1	CAWSRDRGLEKLFF	TGTGCCTGGAGTAGGGACAGAGGATTAGAAAAACTGTTTTTT
TRBV9	TRBJ1-1	NA	NA	CASSSDGVGSTEAFF	TGTGCCAGCAGCTCCGACGGGGTCGGGAGCACTGAAGCTTTCTTT
TRBV29-1	TRBJ2-5	NA	NA	CSAGQSSGIQYF	TGCAGCGCAGGACAGAGCTCCGGGATCCAGTACTTC
TRBV25-1	TRBJ1-2	once	TRBD1	CASSEGQGSYGYTF	TGTGCCAGCAGTGAAGGACAGGGATCATATGGCTACACCTTC
TRBV15	TRBJ2-7	NA	TRBD1	CATSRTGVTYEQYF	TGTGCCACCAGCAGGACAGGGGTTACCTACGAGCAGTACTTC
TRBV20-1	TRBJ1-2	once	NA	CSAPAPYGYTF	TGCAGTGCTCCCGCGCCCTATGGCTACACCTTC
TRBV23-1	TRBJ1-6	NA	TRBD1	CASSRRDRYSSNSPLHF	TGCGCCAGCAGTCGTCGGGACAGGTACTCCTCTAATTCACCCCTCCACTTT
TRBV19	TRBJ2-3	NA	TRBD1	CASSMAGQERDTQYF	TGTGCCAGTAGTATGGCGGGACAGGAGAGAGATACGCAGTATTTT
TRBV5-1	TRBJ2-5	NA	NA	CASSEIPKQETQYF	TGCGCCAGCAGCGAGATCCCGAAACAAGAGACCCAGTACTTC
TRBV18	TRBJ2-7	once	TRBD1	CASSRGTGGSEQYF	TGTGCCAGCTCACGCGGGACAGGGGGCAGCGAGCAGTACTTC
TRBV6-5	TRBJ1-4	few	TRBD1	CASSEYGQDPIPIF	TGTGCCAGCTCGGAATACGGACAGGACCCAATACCAATTTTT
TRBV5-1	TRBJ1-4	NA	NA	CASSAREGQVYEKLFF	TGCGCCAGCAGCGCGAGGGAGGGCCAGGTCTACGAAAAACTGTTTTTT
TRBV5-1	TRBJ2-7	NA	NA	CASSSDPGTPYEQYF	TGCGCCAGCAGCTCGGACCCCGGGACACCCTACGAGCAGTACTTC
TRBV28	TRBJ1-5	NA	NA	CASSSRGGVDNQPQHF	TGTGCCAGCAGTTCCCGGGGGGGAGTAGACAATCAGCCCCAGCATTTT
TRBV5-1	TRBJ2-3	NA	TRBD2	CASSRTAGGLDTQYF	TGCGCCAGCAGCCGTACAGCGGGAGGATTGGATACGCAGTATTTT
TRBV19	TRBJ1-1	NA	TRBD1	CASSGGTGKLLNTEAFF	TGTGCCAGTAGTGGAGGGACAGGGAAACTCCTGAACACTGAAGCTTTCTTT
TRBV24-1	TRBJ2-5	NA	NA	CATSDSYQETQYF	TGTGCCACCAGTGACTCGTACCAAGAGACCCAGTACTTC
TRBV3-1/TRBV3-2	TRBJ2-1	NA	NA	CASSQDPRENYNEQFF	TGTGCCAGCAGCCAAGACCCCCGGGAAAACTACAATGAGCAGTTCTTC
TRBV6-4	TRBJ2-7	NA	TRBD2	CASSATSGGEQYF	TGTGCCAGCAGTGCTACTAGCGGGGGTGAGCAGTACTTC